This TCR beta chain is drawn from a study of identical twins. Each cDNA held unique molecular identifiers, and template switching gave it a universal primer site. Via MiXCR, TCRdb re-called the 5' RACE reads, giving one row per CDR3 protein. The sample consists of some 250,000 distinct CDR3 sequences, 6.5% of them appearing once. General observations from the study: Where out-of-frame alpha sequences were twin-shared, they showed excess low generation probability. These conclusions were based on statistical analysis (cross-sectional, not following the same donors).

Germline assignment: CDR1 SGHDT and CDR2 YYEEEE. Trimming stripped 1 base from V and 2 bases from J, with 13 bases between. CDR3 length: 15 amino acids. In regard to this clonotype: Its antigen is unidentified.

The data also belong to a second study, concerning T cells expressing NK-cell markers. Per that study: HCMV serostatus: most of the eight sequenced donors positive, one negative.

This chain links TRBV5-6 with TRBJ2-7; possibly TRBD2 for D (5 bases). Material: CD8+ T cells sorted from blood. This TCR was recovered from a woman aged 18-30 years in good health. The CDR3 here is CASSLYRESAYEQYF. The CDR3 DNA reads as TGTGCCAGCAGCTTGTACCGGGAATCGGCCTACGAGCAGTACTTC.